This T cell receptor (beta chain) was recovered during a study of T-cell reconstitution after alpha-beta-depleted transplantation in children. This clonotype was seen many times. Its specificity is unknown. Whole-study results and caveats: About two months after transplant, alpha-beta T cells reportedly came from several hundred expanded graft clones. At day 60, the high TCRbeta diversity found in some patients originated from recipient T cells and thymic progenitors that had survived. Newly generated T cells supplied most T-cell counts and diversity one year post-transplant.

Using unique molecular identifiers, the investigators prepared the TCRbeta library. One entry per CDR3 protein, called by TCRdb with MiXCR from the PCR reads. The sample holds 330,000 or so distinct CDR3 sequences, 7.5% to 9% seen once. Germline CDR1 and CDR2: SGHRS and YFSETQ. Trimming took 2 bases from V and 5 from J, leaving 7 bases between them. The CDR3 contains 12 residues. The chain uses TRBV5-1 and TRBJ2-5; the D is unclear. The starting material was peripheral blood, obtained 360 days after TCRalphabeta/CD19-depleted stem cell transplant. The source of this sequence is a female patient between 2 and 15 years old who had a stem cell transplant for Fanconi anemia, so the T cells may come from the graft donor. This CDR3 reads CASSFAEETQYF. For the CDR3, the DNA is TGCGCCAGCAGCTTTGCTGAGGAGACCCAGTACTTC.